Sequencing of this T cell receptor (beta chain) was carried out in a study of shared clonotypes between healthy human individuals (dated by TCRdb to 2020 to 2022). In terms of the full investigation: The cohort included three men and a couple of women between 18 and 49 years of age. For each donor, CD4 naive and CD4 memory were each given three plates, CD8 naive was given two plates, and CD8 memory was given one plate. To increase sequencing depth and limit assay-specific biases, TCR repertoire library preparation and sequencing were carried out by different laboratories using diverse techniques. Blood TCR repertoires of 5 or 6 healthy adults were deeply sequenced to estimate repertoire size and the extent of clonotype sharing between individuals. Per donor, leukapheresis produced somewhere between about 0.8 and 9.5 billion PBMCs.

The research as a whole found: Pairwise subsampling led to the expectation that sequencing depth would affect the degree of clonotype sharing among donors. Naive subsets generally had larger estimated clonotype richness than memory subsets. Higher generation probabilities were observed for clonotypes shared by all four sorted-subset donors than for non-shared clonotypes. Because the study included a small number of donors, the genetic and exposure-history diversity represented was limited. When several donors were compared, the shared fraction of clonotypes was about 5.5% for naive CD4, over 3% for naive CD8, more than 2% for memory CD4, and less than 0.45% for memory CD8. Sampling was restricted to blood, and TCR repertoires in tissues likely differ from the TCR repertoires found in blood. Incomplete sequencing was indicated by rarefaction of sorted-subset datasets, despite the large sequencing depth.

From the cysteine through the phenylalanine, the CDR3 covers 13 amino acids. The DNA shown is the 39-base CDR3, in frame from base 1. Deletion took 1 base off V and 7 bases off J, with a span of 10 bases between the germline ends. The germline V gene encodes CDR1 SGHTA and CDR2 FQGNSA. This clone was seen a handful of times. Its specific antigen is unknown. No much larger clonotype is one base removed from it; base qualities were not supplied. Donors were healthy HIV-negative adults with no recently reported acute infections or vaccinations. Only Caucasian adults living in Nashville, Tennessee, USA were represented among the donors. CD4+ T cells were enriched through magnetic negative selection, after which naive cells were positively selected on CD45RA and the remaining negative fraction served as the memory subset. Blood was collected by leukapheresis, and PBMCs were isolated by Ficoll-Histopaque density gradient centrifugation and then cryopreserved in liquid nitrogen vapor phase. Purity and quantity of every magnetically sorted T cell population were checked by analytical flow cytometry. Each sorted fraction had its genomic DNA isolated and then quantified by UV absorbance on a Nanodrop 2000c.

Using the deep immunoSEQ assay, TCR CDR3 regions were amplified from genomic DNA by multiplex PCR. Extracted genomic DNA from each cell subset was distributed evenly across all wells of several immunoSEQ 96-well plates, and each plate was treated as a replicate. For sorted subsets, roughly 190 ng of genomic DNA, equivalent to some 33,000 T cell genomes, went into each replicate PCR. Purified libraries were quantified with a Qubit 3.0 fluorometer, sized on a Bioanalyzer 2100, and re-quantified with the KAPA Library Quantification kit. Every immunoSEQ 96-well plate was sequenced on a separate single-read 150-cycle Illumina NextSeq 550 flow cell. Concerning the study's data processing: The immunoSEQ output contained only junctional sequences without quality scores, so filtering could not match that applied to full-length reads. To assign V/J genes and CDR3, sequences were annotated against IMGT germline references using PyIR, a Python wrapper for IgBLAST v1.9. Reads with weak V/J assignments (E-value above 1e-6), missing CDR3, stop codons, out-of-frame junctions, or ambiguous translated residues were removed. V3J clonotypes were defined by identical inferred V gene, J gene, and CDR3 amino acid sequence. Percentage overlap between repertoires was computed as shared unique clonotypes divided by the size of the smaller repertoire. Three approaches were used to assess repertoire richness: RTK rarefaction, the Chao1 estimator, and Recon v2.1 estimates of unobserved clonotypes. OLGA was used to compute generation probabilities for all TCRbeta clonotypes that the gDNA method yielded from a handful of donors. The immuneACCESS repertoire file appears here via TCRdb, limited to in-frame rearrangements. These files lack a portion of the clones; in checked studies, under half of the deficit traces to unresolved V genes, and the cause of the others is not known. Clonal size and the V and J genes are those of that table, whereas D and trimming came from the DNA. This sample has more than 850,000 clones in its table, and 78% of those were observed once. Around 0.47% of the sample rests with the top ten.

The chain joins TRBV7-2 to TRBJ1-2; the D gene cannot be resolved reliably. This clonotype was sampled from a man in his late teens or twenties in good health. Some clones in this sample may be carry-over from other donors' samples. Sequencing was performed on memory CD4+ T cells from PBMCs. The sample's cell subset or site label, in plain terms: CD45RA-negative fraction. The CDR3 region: CASSLVRGSGYTF. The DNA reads TGTGCCAGCAGCTTAGTTCGGGGAAGTGGCTACACCTTC.